This is a list of T cell receptor beta chains from one sample in a study of CD8+ T cells in alopecia areata. Measured with immunoSEQ multiplex PCR; TCRdb has only the in-frame clones, and not every one. The table records about 140,000 clones, about four fifths of them present only once. Sequences were derived from CD8+ T cells sorted from blood, sampled at week 4, from a patient treated with tofacitinib. The receptor source for this set is a human donor with alopecia areata. CDR3s include the opening cysteine and the closing phenylalanine or tryptophan. D genes are given only for firm matches. Part of the rows lack a size; the others show once, few, many or a class for expanded clones.

size: once; D: TRBD1; J: TRBJ2-7; length: 16; V: TRBV4-3; DNA: TGCGCCAGCAGCCAAGAAGAGGGGGACAGGGCCCACGAGCAGTACTTC; CDR3: CASSQEEGDRAHEQYF
size: few; D: TRBD1; J: TRBJ2-7; length: 14; V: TRBV7-9; DNA: TGTGCCAGCAGCCTGACAGGGCCTTCCTACGAGCAGTACTTC; CDR3: CASSLTGPSYEQYF
size: -; D: TRBD1; J: TRBJ2-2; length: 16; V: TRBV7-6; DNA: TGTGCCAGCAGCCCCTCCGGGACAGCAGACACCGGGGAGCTGTTTTTT; CDR3: CASSPSGTADTGELFF
size: -; D: -; J: TRBJ2-2; length: 15; V: TRBV4-2; DNA: TGTGCCAGCAGCCAAGTAGTGGGCGGGCCCGGGGAGCTGTTTTTT; CDR3: CASSQVVGGPGELFF
size: -; D: -; J: TRBJ2-1; length: 16; V: TRBV4-3; DNA: TGCGCCAGCAGCCAAGATAACGGGGCCCCTTATTTTGAGCAGTTCTTC; CDR3: CASSQDNGAPYFEQFF
size: -; D: -; J: TRBJ2-1; length: 15; V: TRBV13; DNA: TGTGCCAGCAGCCCTGGGGGGCCAACCTACAATGAGCAGTTCTTC; CDR3: CASSPGGPTYNEQFF
size: once; D: TRBD1; J: TRBJ2-7; length: 14; V: TRBV6-1; DNA: TGTGCCAGCACCACCGGACAGGACGCCTACGAGCAGTACTTC; CDR3: CASTTGQDAYEQYF
size: -; D: TRBD1; J: TRBJ2-7; length: 14; V: TRBV5-1; DNA: TGCGCCAGCAGCGAGGGACAGGGGGTCTACGAGCAGTACTTC; CDR3: CASSEGQGVYEQYF
size: -; D: -; J: TRBJ1-2; length: 12; V: TRBV29-1; DNA: TGCAGCGTGCTGGGCTCGGGTTCTGGCTACACCTTC; CDR3: CSVLGSGSGYTF
size: -; D: TRBD1; J: TRBJ1-1; length: 13; V: TRBV19; DNA: TGTGCCAGTAGTGGGACAGTCAACACTGAAGCTTTCTTT; CDR3: CASSGTVNTEAFF
size: -; D: -; J: TRBJ1-2; length: 14; V: TRBV7-9; DNA: TGTGCCAGCAGCTTAGGTTCTAGGAACTATGGCTACACCTTC; CDR3: CASSLGSRNYGYTF
size: -; D: -; J: TRBJ2-3; length: 13; V: TRBV7-7; DNA: TGTGCTAGCAGCTTCCATTGGGCGGATACGCAGTATTTT; CDR3: CASSFHWADTQYF
size: few; D: -; J: TRBJ2-7; length: 14; V: TRBV13; DNA: TGTGCCAGCAGCCACGATCCGGGGCCCTACGAGCAGTACTTC; CDR3: CASSHDPGPYEQYF
size: -; D: TRBD1; J: TRBJ1-1; length: 14; V: TRBV4-1; DNA: TGCGCCAGCAGCCAGGGACAGGGGACGACTGAAGCTTTCTTT; CDR3: CASSQGQGTTEAFF
size: -; D: TRBD2; J: TRBJ2-1; length: 16; V: TRBV14; DNA: TGTGCCAGCAGCCAAGATTGGGCGGGGGGGCTAGATGAGCAGTTCTTC; CDR3: CASSQDWAGGLDEQFF
size: once; D: -; J: TRBJ1-2; length: 15; V: TRBV14; DNA: TGTGCCAGCAGCCAAGTTCCGGGGTCTAACTATGGCTACACCTTC; CDR3: CASSQVPGSNYGYTF
size: -; D: TRBD1; J: TRBJ2-5; length: 13; V: TRBV6-1; DNA: TGTGCCAGCAGTGGGGGACAGGGGGCTTGGGCCAACTTC; CDR3: CASSGGQGAWANF
size: -; D: TRBD2; J: TRBJ2-1; length: 15; V: TRBV7-6; DNA: TGTGCCAGCAGCCCAGGACTAGCGGGGGTCCATGAGCAGTTCTTC; CDR3: CASSPGLAGVHEQFF
size: few; D: -; J: TRBJ2-7; length: 14; V: TRBV30; DNA: TGTGCCTGGAGTCTGGGGGTTGGATCCTACGAGCAGTACTTC; CDR3: CAWSLGVGSYEQYF
size: -; D: -; J: TRBJ2-3; length: 14; V: TRBV27; DNA: TGTGCCAGCACCCACGGGACTCTCACAGATACGCAGTATTTT; CDR3: CASTHGTLTDTQYF
size: -; D: -; J: TRBJ1-2; length: 13; V: TRBV29-1; DNA: TGCAGCGCCGAGGACCAGGGAAGGCATGGCTACACCTTC; CDR3: CSAEDQGRHGYTF
size: few; D: -; J: TRBJ2-1; length: 15; V: TRBV7-6; DNA: TGTGCCAGCAGCTCCTACCAGGTATCGTACAATGAGCAGTTCTTC; CDR3: CASSSYQVSYNEQFF
size: -; D: -; J: TRBJ1-2; length: 13; V: TRBV7-2; DNA: TGTGCCAGCAGCTTCGACAGTTCCTATGGCTACACCTTC; CDR3: CASSFDSSYGYTF
size: -; D: -; J: TRBJ2-7; length: 14; V: TRBV5-8; DNA: TGTGCCAGCAGCTTGGCCGGGACCTCCTACGAGCAGTACTTC; CDR3: CASSLAGTSYEQYF
size: -; D: -; J: TRBJ1-2; length: 13; V: TRBV5-5; DNA: TGTGCCAGCAGCTTGGAGGGAAACTATGGCTACACCTTC; CDR3: CASSLEGNYGYTF
size: -; D: -; J: TRBJ2-5; length: 15; V: TRBV11-2; DNA: TGTGCCAGCAGCTTAGGGGGGACATTTCAAGAGACCCAGTACTTC; CDR3: CASSLGGTFQETQYF
size: once; D: -; J: TRBJ2-7; length: 11; V: TRBV29-1; DNA: TGCAGCGTCCGGGACGACCGCGAGCAGTACTTC; CDR3: CSVRDDREQYF
size: once; D: TRBD2; J: TRBJ2-5; length: 15; V: TRBV11-2; DNA: TGTGCCAGCAGCTTAGCGCGTGGGACTAGAGAGACCCAGTACTTC; CDR3: CASSLARGTRETQYF
size: -; D: -; J: TRBJ2-2; length: 14; V: TRBV2; DNA: TGTGCCAGCAGTACTGGGGGGAACACCGGGGAGCTGTTTTTT; CDR3: CASSTGGNTGELFF
size: -; D: -; J: TRBJ1-5; length: 15; V: TRBV4-2; DNA: TGTGCCAGCAGCCAAGAAGGCAAAGGATCTCAGCCCCAGCATTTT; CDR3: CASSQEGKGSQPQHF
size: -; D: TRBD1; J: TRBJ2-7; length: 13; V: TRBV5-5; DNA: TGTGCCAGCGCCCGACAGGGGCCGTACGAGCAGTACTTC; CDR3: CASARQGPYEQYF
size: -; D: TRBD1; J: TRBJ1-2; length: 15; V: TRBV6-5; DNA: TGTGCCAGCAGTTACGACAGGGGTCAAAACTATGGCTACACCTTC; CDR3: CASSYDRGQNYGYTF
size: -; D: TRBD1; J: TRBJ1-1; length: 17; V: TRBV5-1; DNA: TGCGCCAGCAGCTTGTGGGCAGGGGGAATTCAGAACACTGAAGCTTTCTTT; CDR3: CASSLWAGGIQNTEAFF
size: -; D: -; J: TRBJ2-5; length: 15; V: TRBV4-2; DNA: TGTGCCAGCAGCCAAGGTCCGGGGGCCCAAGAGACCCAGTACTTC; CDR3: CASSQGPGAQETQYF
size: -; D: -; J: TRBJ1-6; length: 15; V: TRBV19; DNA: TGTGCCAGTAGACTGACGGATTCCTATAATTCACCCCTCCACTTT; CDR3: CASRLTDSYNSPLHF
size: -; D: TRBD1; J: TRBJ1-1; length: 14; V: TRBV9; DNA: TGTGCCAGCAGCGTGACAGGGGTTCTCGCTGAAGCTTTCTTT; CDR3: CASSVTGVLAEAFF
size: -; D: -; J: TRBJ1-1; length: 14; V: TRBV2; DNA: TGTGCCAGCTCAGGGCCGGCTTTGGACACTGAAGCTTTCTTT; CDR3: CASSGPALDTEAFF
size: -; D: -; J: TRBJ2-5; length: 16; V: TRBV15; DNA: TGTGCCACCAGCAGGGGGTGGGGCAGGGAATCTGAGACCCAGTACTTC; CDR3: CATSRGWGRESETQYF
size: -; D: -; J: TRBJ2-7; length: 15; V: TRBV2; DNA: TGTGCCAGCAGTGGCGGGACACCCTCTGGTTACGAGCAGTACTTC; CDR3: CASSGGTPSGYEQYF
size: -; D: -; J: TRBJ2-7; length: 15; V: TRBV4-1; DNA: TGCGCCAGCAGCCAAGTAAACAGCGAAGACTACGAGCAGTACTTC; CDR3: CASSQVNSEDYEQYF
size: -; D: TRBD1; J: TRBJ2-2; length: 17; V: TRBV4-2; DNA: TGTGCCAGCAGCCAAGGGCGGGACAGGGTTTCGACCGGGGAGCTGTTTTTT; CDR3: CASSQGRDRVSTGELFF
size: -; D: -; J: TRBJ2-7; length: 12; V: TRBV11-2; DNA: TGTGCCAGCAGCTTAGCTGGGCGCGAGCAGTACTTC; CDR3: CASSLAGREQYF
size: once; D: -; J: TRBJ1-6; length: 16; V: TRBV27; DNA: TGTGCCAGCAGCTCCCTGGGACGTCGACATAATTCACCCCTCCACTTT; CDR3: CASSSLGRRHNSPLHF
size: -; D: -; J: TRBJ2-7; length: 14; V: TRBV19; DNA: TGTGCCAGTAGCCTGGACAGTCCGACCTACGAGCAGTACTTC; CDR3: CASSLDSPTYEQYF
size: -; D: TRBD2; J: TRBJ2-3; length: 17; V: TRBV15; DNA: TGTGCCACCAGCAGAGATAGGGCGGGGGGCCACACAGATACGCAGTATTTT; CDR3: CATSRDRAGGHTDTQYF
size: -; D: -; J: TRBJ2-1; length: 16; V: TRBV14; DNA: TGTGCCAGCAGCCAAGACCCAGGGAAGTTTGGCGATGAGCAGTTCTTC; CDR3: CASSQDPGKFGDEQFF
size: -; D: -; J: TRBJ2-7; length: 14; V: TRBV4-1; DNA: TGCGCCAGCAGCCAAGAGGTCCCCGACTACGAGCAGTACTTC; CDR3: CASSQEVPDYEQYF
size: -; D: TRBD1; J: TRBJ1-6; length: 14; V: TRBV6-5; DNA: TGTGCCAGCAGTAGGACAGGGGGAAATTCACCCCTCCACTTT; CDR3: CASSRTGGNSPLHF
size: few; D: -; J: TRBJ2-6; length: 17; V: TRBV21-1; DNA: -; CDR3: CASSKRTWAAGANVLTF
size: -; D: TRBD2; J: TRBJ2-1; length: 16; V: TRBV5-1; DNA: TGCGCCAGCAGCGCCCCGGCGGTAGCGGGGGGGCCCCAGCAGTTCTTC; CDR3: CASSAPAVAGGPQQFF
size: -; D: -; J: TRBJ2-7; length: 16; V: TRBV11-1; DNA: TGTGCCAGCAGCTCCCCCTCTTTGGGGGCTCCCTACGAGCAGTACTTC; CDR3: CASSSPSLGAPYEQYF